This TCR beta chain originates from a study of blood T cell repertoires in COVID-19. Background on the study: PBMCs, B-cell-depleted T cells, or T cells were the source of the cDNA or gDNA that made up the material.

The CDR3 runs 14 residues. V lost 4 bases, J lost 6 bases, and 11 bases lay in between. Looked up from germline, CDR1 is SGDLS and CDR2 is YYNGEE. Authors' analysis steps: Amplification with reference gene primers provided the estimates of nucleated cell counts. Assay used: immunoSEQ multiplex PCR; TCRdb lists only in-frame clones, some missing. The DNA was the basis for D and trimming; V, J and clone size are from that table. This sample has about 15,000 clones, with under 80% found just once. The origin of this receptor is a man in his 70s with active or convalescent COVID-19. The material sequenced was peripheral blood. The chain couples TRBV9 to TRBJ1-6; D is possibly TRBD1 (5 bases). In DNA form, the CDR3 reads TGTGCCAGCAGCCCGGGACTCTCTAATTCACCCCTCCACTTT. This codes for CASSPGLSNSPLHF.